The clone carrying this TCR beta chain was recorded once. The data were obtained in a study of control samples from healthy donors and cancer patients. Trimming cost V 0 bases and J 2 bases, with 11 bases left between them. The germline CDR1 and CDR2 sequences are MNHEY and SVGAGI. The CDR3 consists of 15 residues. Measured with immunoSEQ multiplex PCR; TCRdb has only the in-frame clones, and not every one. The table has under 200,000 clones, 90% to 95% seen once. V and J are TRBV6-5 and TRBJ2-7; D remains unclear. Specimen: blood. The receptor was isolated from a woman under 40 in good health. CDR3 residues: CASSYSGRAPYEQYF. The CDR3 nucleotides are TGTGCCAGCAGTTACTCCGGTCGAGCACCCTACGAGCAGTACTTC.